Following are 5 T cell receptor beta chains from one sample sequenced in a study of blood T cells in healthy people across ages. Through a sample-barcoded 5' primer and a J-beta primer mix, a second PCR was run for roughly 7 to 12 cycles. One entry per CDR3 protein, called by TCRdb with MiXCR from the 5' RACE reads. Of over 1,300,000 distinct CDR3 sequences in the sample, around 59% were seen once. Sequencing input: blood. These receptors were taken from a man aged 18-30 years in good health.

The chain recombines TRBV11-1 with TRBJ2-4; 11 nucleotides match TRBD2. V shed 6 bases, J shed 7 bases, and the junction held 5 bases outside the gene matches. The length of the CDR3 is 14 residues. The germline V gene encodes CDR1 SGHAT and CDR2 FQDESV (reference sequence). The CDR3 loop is CASSLLAGANIQYF. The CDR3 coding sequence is TGTGCCAGCAGTTTACTAGCGGGAGCCAACATTCAGTACTTC.

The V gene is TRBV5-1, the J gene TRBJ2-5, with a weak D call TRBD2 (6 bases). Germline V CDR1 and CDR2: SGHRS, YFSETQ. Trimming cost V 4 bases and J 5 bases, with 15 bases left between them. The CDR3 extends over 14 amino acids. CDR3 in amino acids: CASSRGENMETQYF. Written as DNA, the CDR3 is TGCGCCAGCAGCCGCGGGGAGAACATGGAGACCCAGTACTTC. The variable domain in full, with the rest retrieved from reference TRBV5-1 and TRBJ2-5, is KAGVTQTPRYLIKTRGQQVTLSCSPISGHRSVSWYQQTPGQGLQFLFEYFSETQRNKGNFPGRFSGRQFSNSRSEMNVSTLELGDSALYLCASSRGENMETQYFGPGTRLLVL.

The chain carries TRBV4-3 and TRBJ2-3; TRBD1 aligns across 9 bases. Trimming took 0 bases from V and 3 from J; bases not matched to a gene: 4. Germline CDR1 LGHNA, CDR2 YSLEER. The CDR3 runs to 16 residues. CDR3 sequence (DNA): TGCGCCAGCAGCCAAGACCACAGGGGGCCGACAGATACGCAGTATTTT. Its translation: CASSQDHRGPTDTQYF.

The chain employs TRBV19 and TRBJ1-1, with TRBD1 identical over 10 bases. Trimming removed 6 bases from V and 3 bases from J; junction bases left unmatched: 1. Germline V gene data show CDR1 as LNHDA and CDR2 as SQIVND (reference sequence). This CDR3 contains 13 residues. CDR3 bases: TGTGCCAGTAGGGGGACAGGGGACACTGAAGCTTTCTTT. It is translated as CASRGTGDTEAFF.

CDR3: CASTAMTSSTDTQYF. The CDR3 region has the DNA TGTGCCAGCACCGCAATGACCTCTAGCACAGATACGCAGTATTTT. The rearrangement joins TRBV6-6 to TRBJ2-3; no definite D call. Trimming removed 7 bases at V and 0 bases at J, with 14 bases between. Germline V CDR1 and CDR2: MNHNY, SVGAGI (reference sequence). This CDR3 comprises 15 residues.